This T cell receptor (beta chain) derives from a study of early T cells in non-severe SARS-CoV-2 infection. In the study overall: Chains from this unsorted whole-blood bulk RNA could not be paired. Points from the study as a whole: The VDJdb matching leaned toward anti-spike CD8 responses and overlooked private and CD4 specificities.

This clonotype came up a few times. Its antigen is as yet unknown. Unique molecular identifiers were added to individual cDNA molecules. TCRdb called the 5' RACE reads again in MiXCR, with one record for every CDR3 protein. The sample contains 61,000 or so distinct CDR3 sequences, about 12% of which appear only once. The CDR3 is made up of 18 amino acids. From germline, CDR1 is SGHRS and CDR2 YFSETQ. V was clipped by 4 bases and J by 3 bases; unmatched bases: 9. The clonotype originates from an adult who was a healthcare worker with PCR-confirmed SARS-CoV-2 infection or an uninfected control (not recorded which). The donor label of this sample is uncertain. The chain recombines TRBV5-1 with TRBJ2-1; 14 bases align to TRBD2. This specimen was whole blood, taken at baseline. The CDR3 bases are TGCGCCAGCAGCCATACCGGACTAGCGGGGGGTTACTACAATGAGCAGTTCTTC. It encodes CASSHTGLAGGYYNEQFF. Variable domain in full (rest from reference TRBV5-1 and TRBJ2-1): KAGVTQTPRYLIKTRGQQVTLSCSPISGHRSVSWYQQTPGQGLQFLFEYFSETQRNKGNFPGRFSGRQFSNSRSEMNVSTLELGDSALYLCASSHTGLAGGYYNEQFFGPGTRLTVL.